Listed here are 10 T cell receptor beta chains from one sample, sequenced in a study of Ad26.COV2.S vaccination and SARS-CoV-2 variants. Method: immunoSEQ multiplex PCR; TCRdb's copy keeps in-frame clones and lacks some. The sample carries about 350,000 clones, about 89% recorded once. Noted treatment: some 20 received Ad26.COV2.S at low or high dose, single or two shots; five or six received placebo; per-sample allocation not given. Collection of samples fell on day 63 after the first vaccine or placebo injection. The sequences come from peripheral blood, collected in a trial of Ad26.COV2.S vaccine versus placebo. The receptors come from a person aged 18 to 59 who received the Ad26.COV2.S COVID-19 vaccine or a placebo.

V and J are TRBV27 and TRBJ1-5, with D hard to call. The germline gives CDR1 MNHEY, CDR2 SMNVEV (reference sequence). Trimming shortened V by 5 bases and J by 3 bases, and 11 bases separated the two germline ends. CDR3 size: 14 residues. DNA of the CDR3: TGTGCCAGCAGTCTGAGGGCCTACAATCAGCCCCAGCATTTT. This encodes CASSLRAYNQPQHF.

The J gene is TRBJ2-7, the V gene TRBV6-5; D is possibly TRBD2 (6 bases). This CDR3 is built from 14 residues. The germline V gene has CDR1 MNHEY and CDR2 SVGAGI. V lost 6 bases and J 6 bases, leaving 18 bases between the germline ends. The CDR3 loop is CASSPEGWEAEQYF. CDR3 DNA sequence: TGTGCCAGCAGCCCGGAGGGGTGGGAAGCCGAGCAGTACTTC.

The gene calls are TRBV19 and TRBJ2-1; tentatively, D is TRBD2 (5 bases). The germline V gene has CDR1 LNHDA and CDR2 SQIVND (reference sequence). Trimming stripped 4 bases from V and 8 bases from J, with 21 bases between. The CDR3 is made up of 16 amino acids. The CDR3 sequence: CASSSVPATSDYEQFF. The CDR3 nucleotides read TGTGCCAGTAGTAGTGTCCCCGCCACTAGTGACTATGAGCAGTTCTTC.

The rearrangement joins TRBV5-1 to TRBJ1-1; weak D call: TRBD1 (6 bases). The CDR3 runs to 17 residues. CDR1 is SGHRS and CDR2 is YFSETQ in the germline V gene. V shed 3 bases and J shed 1 base, with 19 bases lying between them. The CDR3 here is CASSWVGQGASNTEAFF. The CDR3 coding sequence is TGCGCCAGCAGCTGGGTGGGACAAGGGGCCTCGAACACTGAAGCTTTCTTT.

The CDR3 loop is CAWSELQGSSRFF. The CDR3 bases are TGTGCCTGGAGTGAACTCCAGGGTTCCTCGCGGTTCTTC. This chain links TRBV30 with TRBJ2-1, with D possibly being TRBD1 (5 bases). V dropped 1 base and J dropped 15 bases, with 19 bases sitting between them. The CDR3 is 13 residues long. Per germline, CDR1 GTSNPN and CDR2 SVGIG (reference sequence).

The gene calls are TRBV18 and TRBJ1-1; D remains unclear. The CDR3 covers 12 residues. The germline V gene encodes CDR1 KGHSH and CDR2 LQKENI. Deletions cut 5 bases from V and 8 bases from J, with 12 bases between. The CDR3 here is CASSRGSEEAFF. The CDR3 DNA sequence: TGTGCCAGCTCAAGAGGGTCTGAAGAAGCTTTCTTT.

The chain recombines TRBV20-1 with TRBJ2-2; a weak D match, TRBD2 (7 bases). The germline gives CDR1 DFQATT, CDR2 SNEGSKA (reference sequence). V lost 3 bases and J lost 1, with 12 bases in between. CDR3 length: 15 amino acids. The CDR3 DNA reads TGCAGTGCTAGTCGCGGGGGACAGAACACCGGGGAGCTGTTTTTT. Amino acids: CSASRGGQNTGELFF.

This rearrangement joins TRBV5-5 to TRBJ1-5; 11 nucleotides line up with TRBD1. V trimming: 4 bases; J trimming: 0 bases; junction bases outside the gene matches: 6. The germline gives CDR1 SGHKS, CDR2 YYEKEE (reference sequence). The CDR3 is 17 amino acids. CDR3 residues: CASSPGQGVYSNQPQHF. Written as DNA, the CDR3 is TGTGCCAGCAGCCCGGGACAGGGGGTGTATAGCAATCAGCCCCAGCATTTT.

This clone was detected ten times or more. The V call is TRBV29-1, the J call TRBJ2-5, with a tentative D call TRBD2 (5 bases). V shed 0 bases and J shed 7 bases, with 12 bases lying between them. From germline, CDR1 is SQVTM and CDR2 ANQGSEA. The CDR3 is 13 amino acids. CDR3 protein: CSVEDQDSPTQYF. Written as DNA, the CDR3 is TGCAGCGTTGAAGATCAGGACTCCCCGACCCAGTACTTC.

This chain uses TRBV5-1 with TRBJ2-1; TRBD1 might be the D (5 bases). This CDR3 is built from 15 residues. Germline CDR1 is SGHRS and CDR2 is YFSETQ. V lost 5 bases, J lost 1 base, and 13 bases lay in between. CDR3 bases: TGCGCCAGCAGTCAAGGGGATGTGTCCTACAATGAGCAGTTCTTC. It codes for CASSQGDVSYNEQFF.